This T cell receptor (beta chain) was recorded in a study of cytomegalovirus exposure and HLA in healthy donors (TCRdb year 2017). Study-level background: An earlier analysis of some 500 of the donors reported 250 to 350 Gb of sequence data and more than 90 million unique TCR beta sequences from about 179 million T cells. Donor age, sex, ethnicity and CMV serostatus were compiled alongside the repertoire data. The study aimed to test whether cataloging public T cell receptors could reveal signatures of past pathogen exposure. Across approximately 420 genotyped donors of the cohort, an average of about 240,000 unique TCR beta nucleotide sequences per donor were sequenced, and 15% to 20% of those sequences were non-productive. Along with the approximately 670-subject first cohort, a separate validation cohort of over a hundred different subjects was used. The study used immunosequencing to profile the T cell repertoires of approximately 690 subjects and linked those repertoires to cytomegalovirus serostatus. Genome-wide SNP genotypes for about three fifths of the roughly 670 donors were used in a later genetic analysis, which treated that subset as a discovery cohort. The number of typed donors differed by locus: about 629-640 for A, B, C, DRB1 and DQB1; approximately 540 for DQA1; roughly 600 for DPA1; and roughly 490 for DPB1. Five DR-DQ haplotypes were treated as single units for association and clustering because of strong linkage in the cohort. Among the roughly 400 genotyped donors, approximately 82% belonged to the genetic ancestry cluster associated with self-reported Caucasian donors. HLA typing included class I and class II loci at four-digit resolution. In a later analysis, previously published TCR beta repertoires from 550 to 700 donors were re-analyzed and high-resolution HLA genotyping was added so that TCR occurrence patterns could be studied. In the later analysis, no new phenotypic data were used to find candidate immune exposures; instead, reliance was placed on TCR beta sequences and their occurrence across donors. To predict cytomegalovirus infection status, the study combined high-throughput TCR immunosequencing, statistical association of individual TCRs with disease status, and machine learning. An early release covering approximately 600 HLA-typed donors comprised about 290 gigabases of sequencing data and approximately 80 million unique TCR sequences. All discovery cohort repertoires had been generated using a single sequencing platform. An earlier analysis of 500 to 650 of the donors applied high-throughput TCR beta sequencing to assess whether each TCR beta V gene segment acted as functional or pseudogenic.

Of note for this clone: Its cognate antigen has yet to be identified. No quality values exist for individual bases; no much larger clone is one base distant.

V drops 2 bases and J drops 0 bases, leaving 18 bases in between. The CDR3 numbers 18 residues from cysteine through phenylalanine. Only the CDR3 part of the read is kept: 54 bases, read in frame from the first base. The CDR1 and CDR2 encoded by the germline V gene are SGHRS and YFSETQ. The cohort comprised 666 healthy bone marrow donors. At the time of sampling, every cohort member was nominally healthy, though immune exposures that went unrecorded were likely present. The donor was CMV seropositive and belonged to the group of more than 250 seropositive cohort members. A peripheral blood sample was collected from each donor, and TCR beta sequencing was performed on peripheral blood mononuclear cells. The Qiagen DNeasy Blood Extraction Kit was used to extract genomic DNA from the blood cell samples. Broader findings and caveats from the paper: In a later genetic analysis, fewer N-insertions in productive TCRs were reported among donors in an Asian-associated ancestry cluster than the roughly 700-donor mean. The 87-base-pair reads could not distinguish some IMGT-functional V segments, including TRBV6-2 and TRBV6-3, so those segments were excluded. While some public TCRs were present in many individuals, most TCR sequences turned up only very rarely across donors. When HLA alleles, especially DR and DQ, strongly co-occurred, TCR associations were difficult to assign to individual alleles. A later genetic analysis associated a missense DCLRE1C variant with V-gene and J-gene trimming of TCR beta chains, and an independent cohort replicated the association. Presence/absence analyses assumed roughly uniform sequencing depth across donors, an assumption that may not hold. In the study, approximately 160 TCR beta chains were listed as associated with cytomegalovirus. About 17 rarely observed V segments, including chromosome 9 orphons, were excluded from the earlier analysis of some 590 of the donors because counts were too low. Only TCR beta chains were sequenced in this cohort, and the absence of alpha or paired-chain data limited detectable features. The classifier was reported to diagnose cytomegalovirus status with high specificity and sensitivity in both the original cohort and the validation cohort. In a later analysis, several top co-occurrence clusters were reported to appear linked to parvovirus B19, influenza, CMV and Epstein-Barr virus. Correlated functional status among segregating V segments might reflect linkage disequilibrium, but an unknown experimental factor could not be ruled out. A further reported finding was that TCR beta sequences accurately predicted the HLA-A and HLA-B alleles for most subjects in the first cohort. In a later analysis, most CMV-associated TCR beta chains were found to appear HLA-restricted, with HLA associations seemingly driven largely by CMV exposure. In vitro tests confirmed that a few of the cytomegalovirus-associated TCR beta chains recognize cytomegalovirus antigens. HLA typing was unavailable for some donors at each locus, so association tests used only the typed subset. Specific HLA alleles were associated with more than 15,000 TCR beta sequences at a false discovery rate of 0.05 in a later analysis. According to the authors, the approach could potentially be generalized to other disease states and immunological phenotypes. CMV serostatus was the only immune exposure information available for the cohort. A later analysis found that HLA-associated TCR beta chains were more clonally expanded and had lower generation probabilities than equally common non-associated chains. A cluster of highly shared sequence variants was judged likely to be a technical artifact of the sequencing pipeline. In an earlier analysis of a few hundred of the donors, most TCR beta V segments were observed in productive rearrangements about 90% or about 30% of the time, broadly matching IMGT annotations. In a later analysis, the rate of TCR association differed among HLA loci, with DRB1 alleles having the most associated TCRs and HLA-C alleles having the fewest.

Libraries came from the immunoSEQ multiplex PCR assay. The multiplex PCR relied on a mix of 60 forward primers for TCR Vbeta segments and 13 reverse primers for TCR Jbeta segments. Amplification of the CDR3 region of rearranged TCR beta genes was performed with a multiplex PCR assay on genomic DNA. Amplified TCR beta libraries were sequenced as 87-base-pair reads on the Illumina HiSeq System. The study's processing was this. A later analysis counted about 80 million unique TCR beta chains across the 700 or so repertoires, and roughly 11 million of these chains were shared by at least two donors. Raw reads were error-corrected and collapsed into unique sequences by a nearest-neighbor algorithm in which closely related sequences were merged to remove PCR and sequencing errors. To assign V, D and J gene segments, CDR3 sequences were aligned to IMGT reference sequences. For a sequence to be retained, a match of at least six nucleotides was required to both a V gene segment and a J gene segment. Rearrangements were classified as productive when the CDR3 lacked stop codons and remained in frame with V and J, and all other rearrangements were classified as non-productive. Following IMGT convention, CDR3 was defined as the stretch from the second conserved V-encoded cysteine up to the conserved J-encoded phenylalanine. The earlier analysis of 500 to 600 of the donors excluded sequences that lacked an unambiguous match to a single V gene segment. In an earlier analysis of a few hundred of the donors, V segments were called functional above 56.7% productive rearrangements and were called segregating when the between-donor standard deviation exceeded 5%. A statistical classification framework was built for diagnosing cytomegalovirus status from the catalog of TCR beta chain sequences. V and J gene assignment, in a later analysis, came from comparing TCR nucleotide sequences with IMGT/GENE-DB human TR gene sequences. In a later analysis, CDR3 sequences and most-parsimonious VDJ recombination scenarios were assigned using the TCRdist pipeline. In a later analysis, each TCR beta chain was defined by its CDR3 amino acid sequence together with its V-gene family, and reads without a unique V-gene family were excluded. To address suspected cross-contamination and a sequencing artifact, a later analysis removed 450 to 700 highly shared, low-generation-probability nucleotide sequences. In a later analysis, a clonal expansion index for each public chain was calculated from normalized within-repertoire ranks of inferred template counts. A later analysis computed generation probabilities with a VDJ recombination model fitted to out-of-frame rearrangements, and checked the results against IGoR. In a later analysis, hypergeometric tests were used to score TCR-TCR, TCR-HLA and TCR-CMV co-occurrence, with a repertoire-size bias correction applied to TCR pairs. False discovery rates were estimated in a later analysis by permuting HLA or CMV assignments 20 times. In a later analysis, co-occurring TCRs were grouped with DBSCAN, and TCRdist sequence similarity was added when clustering was performed within HLA-allele-positive subsets. Co-occurrence clustering excluded repertoires with fewer than 30,000 or more than 120,000 public chains, plus five with anomalous nucleotide sharing. TCRdb limited this immuneACCESS table to in-frame rearrangements with V and J called. A share of clones is missing; checked studies link under half to unresolved V genes, and the rest is unexplained. V, J and clone size are those of that table, while D and trimming were read from the DNA. This sample holds approximately 150,000 clones; roughly 78% were observed only once. The top ten clonotypes cover approximately 13% of the sample.

The rearranged segments are TRBV5-1 and TRBJ2-4; matching of 5 bases hints at TRBD2 as the D gene. This TCR was recovered from a woman aged 50 to 65 in good health and CMV-seropositive. Sequencing input: PBMCs. The CDR3 protein sequence reads: CASSLDPRDPLAKNIQYF. The DNA sequence is TGCGCCAGCAGCTTAGATCCCCGGGATCCTCTAGCCAAAAACATTCAGTACTTC.